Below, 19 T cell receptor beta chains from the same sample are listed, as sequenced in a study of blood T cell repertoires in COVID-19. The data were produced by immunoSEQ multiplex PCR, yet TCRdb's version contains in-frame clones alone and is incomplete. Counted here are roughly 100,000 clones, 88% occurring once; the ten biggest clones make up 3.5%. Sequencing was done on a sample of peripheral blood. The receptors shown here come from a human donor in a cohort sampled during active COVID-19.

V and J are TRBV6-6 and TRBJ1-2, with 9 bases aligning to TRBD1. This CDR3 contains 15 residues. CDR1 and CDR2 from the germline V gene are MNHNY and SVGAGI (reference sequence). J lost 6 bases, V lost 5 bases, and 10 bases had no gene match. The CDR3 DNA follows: TGTGCCAGCAGTCCCGGAGGGACAGGGAGGCATGGCTACACCTTC. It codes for CASSPGGTGRHGYTF.

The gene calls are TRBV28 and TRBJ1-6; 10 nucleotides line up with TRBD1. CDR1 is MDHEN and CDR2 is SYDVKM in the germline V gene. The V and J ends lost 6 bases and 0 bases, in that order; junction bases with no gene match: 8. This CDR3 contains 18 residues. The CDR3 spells CASSLGQGVSSYNSPLHF. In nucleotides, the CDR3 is TGTGCCAGCAGCCTCGGACAGGGGGTGAGCTCCTATAATTCACCCCTCCACTTT.

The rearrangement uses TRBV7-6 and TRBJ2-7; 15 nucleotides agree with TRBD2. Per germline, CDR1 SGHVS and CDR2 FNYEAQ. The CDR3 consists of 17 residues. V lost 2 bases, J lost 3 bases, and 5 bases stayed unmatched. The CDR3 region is CASSLPRTSGRGYEQYF. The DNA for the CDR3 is TGTGCCAGCAGCTTACCCCGGACTAGCGGGAGGGGCTACGAGCAGTACTTC. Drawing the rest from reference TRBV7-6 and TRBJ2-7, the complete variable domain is GAGVSQSPRYKVTKRGQDVALRCDPISGHVSLYWYRQALGQGPEFLTYFNYEAQQDKSGLPNDRFSAERPEGSISTLTIQRTEQRDSAMYRCASSLPRTSGRGYEQYFGPGTRLTVT.

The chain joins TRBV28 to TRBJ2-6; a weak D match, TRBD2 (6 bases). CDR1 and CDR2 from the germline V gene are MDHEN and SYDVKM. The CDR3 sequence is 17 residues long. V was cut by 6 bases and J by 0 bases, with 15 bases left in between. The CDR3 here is CASSSPRGNSGANVLTF. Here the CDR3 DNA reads TGTGCCAGCAGCTCCCCTCGGGGGAACTCTGGGGCCAACGTCCTGACTTTC.

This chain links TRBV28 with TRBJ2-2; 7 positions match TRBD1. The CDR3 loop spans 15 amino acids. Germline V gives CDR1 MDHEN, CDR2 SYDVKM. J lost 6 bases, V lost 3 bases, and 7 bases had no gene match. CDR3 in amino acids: CASSLTGRLAGELFF. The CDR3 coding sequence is TGTGCCAGCAGTTTGACAGGGAGATTAGCCGGGGAGCTGTTTTTT.

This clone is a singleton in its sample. The CDR3 nucleotides read TGTGCCAGCAGCTTGGGTCCGGCAGGGCTGGAGGAAAAACTGTTTTTT. Protein sequence: CASSLGPAGLEEKLFF. The chain combines TRBV5-4 with TRBJ1-4, with D perhaps matching TRBD1 (5 bases). Looked up from germline, CDR1 is SGHNT and CDR2 is YYREEE (reference sequence). The V end was cut by 0 bases, the J end by 8 bases, with 17 bases between. This CDR3 contains 16 residues.

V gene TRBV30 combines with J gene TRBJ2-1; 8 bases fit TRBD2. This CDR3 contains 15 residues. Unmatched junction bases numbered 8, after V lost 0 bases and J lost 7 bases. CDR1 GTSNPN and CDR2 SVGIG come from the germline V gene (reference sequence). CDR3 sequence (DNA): TGTGCCTGGAGTGTCTCATCGGGGGGGCCTAATGAGCAGTTCTTC. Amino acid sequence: CAWSVSSGGPNEQFF.

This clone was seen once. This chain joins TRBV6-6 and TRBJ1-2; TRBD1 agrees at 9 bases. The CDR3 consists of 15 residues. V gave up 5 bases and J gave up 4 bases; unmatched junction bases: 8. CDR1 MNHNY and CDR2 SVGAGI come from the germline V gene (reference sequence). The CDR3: CASSKRDRAGYGYTF. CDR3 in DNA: TGTGCCAGCAGTAAGAGGGACAGGGCAGGCTATGGCTACACCTTC.

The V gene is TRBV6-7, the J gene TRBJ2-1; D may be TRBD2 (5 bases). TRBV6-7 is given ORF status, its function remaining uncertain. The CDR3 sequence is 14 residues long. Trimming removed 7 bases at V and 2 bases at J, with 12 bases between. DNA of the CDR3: TGTGCCAGCAACTGGCGGGCTGCCTACAATGAGCAGTTCTTC. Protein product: CASNWRAAYNEQFF.

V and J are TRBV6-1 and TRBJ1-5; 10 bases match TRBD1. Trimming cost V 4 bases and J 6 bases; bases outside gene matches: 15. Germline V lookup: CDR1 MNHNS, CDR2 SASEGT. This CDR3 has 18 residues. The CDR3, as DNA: TGTGCCAGCAGTGCCTTGCTTGAGACAGGGGGCCTGAGTCAGCCCCAGCATTTT. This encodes CASSALLETGGLSQPQHF.

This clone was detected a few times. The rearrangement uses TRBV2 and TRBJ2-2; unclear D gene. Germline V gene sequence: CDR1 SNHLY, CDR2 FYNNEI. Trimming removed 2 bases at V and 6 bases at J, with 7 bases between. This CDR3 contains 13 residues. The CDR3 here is CASSEYGSGELFF. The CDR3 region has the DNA TGTGCCAGCAGTGAATACGGGTCCGGGGAGCTGTTTTTT.

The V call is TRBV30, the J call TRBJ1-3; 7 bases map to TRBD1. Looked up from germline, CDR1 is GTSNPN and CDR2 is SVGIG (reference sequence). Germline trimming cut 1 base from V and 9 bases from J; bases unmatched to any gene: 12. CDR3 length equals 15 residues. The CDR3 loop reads CAWSGGWTGRGTIYF. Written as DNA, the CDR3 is TGTGCCTGGAGTGGCGGATGGACAGGCCGAGGCACCATATATTTT.

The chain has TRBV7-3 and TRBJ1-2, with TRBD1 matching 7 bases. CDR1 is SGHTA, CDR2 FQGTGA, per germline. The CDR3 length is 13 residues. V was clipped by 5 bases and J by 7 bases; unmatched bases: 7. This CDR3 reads CASSADRSSGYTF. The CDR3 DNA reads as TGTGCCAGCAGCGCGGACAGGTCGAGTGGCTACACCTTC.

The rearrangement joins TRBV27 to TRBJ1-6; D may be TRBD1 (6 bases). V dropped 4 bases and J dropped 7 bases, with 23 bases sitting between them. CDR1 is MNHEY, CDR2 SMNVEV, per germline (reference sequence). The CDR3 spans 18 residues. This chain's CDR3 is CASSYKKLSGTSNSPLHF. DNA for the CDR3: TGTGCCAGCAGTTACAAAAAACTTTCCGGGACATCGAATTCACCCCTCCACTTT.

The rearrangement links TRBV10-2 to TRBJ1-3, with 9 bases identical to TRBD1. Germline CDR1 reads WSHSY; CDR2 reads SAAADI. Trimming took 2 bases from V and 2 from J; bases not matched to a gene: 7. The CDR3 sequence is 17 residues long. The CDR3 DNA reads TGCGCCAGCAGTGAGGTTGGCCGGACAGGGGCTGGAAACACCATATATTTT. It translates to CASSEVGRTGAGNTIYF.

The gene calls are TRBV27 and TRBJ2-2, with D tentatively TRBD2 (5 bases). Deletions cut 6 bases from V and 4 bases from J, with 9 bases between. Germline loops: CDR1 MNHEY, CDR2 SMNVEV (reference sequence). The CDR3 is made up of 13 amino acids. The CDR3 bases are TGTGCCAGCAGGTTCGGAGGCACCGGGGAGCTGTTTTTT. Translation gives CASRFGGTGELFF.

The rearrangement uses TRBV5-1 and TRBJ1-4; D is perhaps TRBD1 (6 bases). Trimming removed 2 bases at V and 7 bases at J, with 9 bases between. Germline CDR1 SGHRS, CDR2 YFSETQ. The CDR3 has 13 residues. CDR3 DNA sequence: TGCGCCAGCAGCTTATGGGGGCGTGAAAAACTGTTTTTT. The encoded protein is CASSLWGREKLFF.

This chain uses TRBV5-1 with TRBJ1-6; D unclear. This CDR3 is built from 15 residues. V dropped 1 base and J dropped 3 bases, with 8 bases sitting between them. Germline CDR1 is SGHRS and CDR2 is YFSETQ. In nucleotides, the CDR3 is TGCGCCAGCAGCTTGCGGGTCCTCTATAATTCACCCCTCCACTTT. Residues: CASSLRVLYNSPLHF.

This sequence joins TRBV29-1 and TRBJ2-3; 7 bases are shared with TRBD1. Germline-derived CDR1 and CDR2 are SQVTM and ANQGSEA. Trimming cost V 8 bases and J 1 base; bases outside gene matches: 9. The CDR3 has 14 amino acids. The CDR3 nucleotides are TGCAGCACGCGGTCAGGGGGAGGCACAGATACGCAGTATTTT. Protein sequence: CSTRSGGGTDTQYF.